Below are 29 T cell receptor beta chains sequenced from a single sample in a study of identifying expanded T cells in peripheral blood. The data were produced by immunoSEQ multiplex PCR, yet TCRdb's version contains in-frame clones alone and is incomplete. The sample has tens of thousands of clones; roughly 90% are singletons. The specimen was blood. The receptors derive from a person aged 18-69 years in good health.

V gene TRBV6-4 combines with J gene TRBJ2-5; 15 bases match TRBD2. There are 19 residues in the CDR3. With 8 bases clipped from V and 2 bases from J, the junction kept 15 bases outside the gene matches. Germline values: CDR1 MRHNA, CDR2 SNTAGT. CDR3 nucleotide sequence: TGTGCCAGCCGAACAGAGGGACTAGCGGGAGGATCGCTACAAGAGACCCAGTACTTC. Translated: CASRTEGLAGGSLQETQYF.

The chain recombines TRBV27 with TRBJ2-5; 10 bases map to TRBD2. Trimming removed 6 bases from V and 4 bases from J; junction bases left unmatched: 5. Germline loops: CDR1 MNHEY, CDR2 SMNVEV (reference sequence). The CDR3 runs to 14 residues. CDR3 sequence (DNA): TGTGCCAGCAGGCCTAGCGGGAGTAGAGAGACCCAGTACTTC. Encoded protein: CASRPSGSRETQYF.

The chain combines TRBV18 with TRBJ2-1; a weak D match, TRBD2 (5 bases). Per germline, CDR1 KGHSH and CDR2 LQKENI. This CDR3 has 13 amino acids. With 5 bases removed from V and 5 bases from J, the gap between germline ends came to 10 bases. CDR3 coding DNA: TGTGCCAGCTCAATAGGGCGGGACAATGAGCAGTTCTTC. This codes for CASSIGRDNEQFF.

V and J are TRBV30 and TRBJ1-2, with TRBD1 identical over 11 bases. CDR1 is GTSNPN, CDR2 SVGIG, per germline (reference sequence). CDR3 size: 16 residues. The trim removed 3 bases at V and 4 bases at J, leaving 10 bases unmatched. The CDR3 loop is CAWRGFQGQGVYGYTF. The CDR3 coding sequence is TGTGCCTGGAGGGGATTCCAGGGACAGGGGGTCTATGGCTACACCTTC.

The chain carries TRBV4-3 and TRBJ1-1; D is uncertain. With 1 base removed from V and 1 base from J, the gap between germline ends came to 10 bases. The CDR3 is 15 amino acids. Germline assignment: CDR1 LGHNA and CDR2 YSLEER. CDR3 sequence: CASSQAPVTNTEAFF. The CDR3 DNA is TGCGCCAGCAGCCAAGCACCGGTTACGAACACTGAAGCTTTCTTT.

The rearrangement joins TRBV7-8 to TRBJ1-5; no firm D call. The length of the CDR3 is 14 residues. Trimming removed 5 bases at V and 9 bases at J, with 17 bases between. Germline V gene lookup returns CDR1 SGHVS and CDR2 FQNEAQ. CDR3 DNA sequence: TGTGCCAGCAGCCCACCAAACTCCCTATTGCCCCAGCATTTT. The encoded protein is CASSPPNSLLPQHF.

This chain's CDR3 is CASWGPTGTYNEQFF. Written as DNA, the CDR3 is TGTGCCAGCTGGGGACCGACAGGGACTTACAATGAGCAGTTCTTC. The J gene is TRBJ2-1, the V gene TRBV2; D is possibly TRBD1 (7 bases). Trimming shortened V by 8 bases and J by 4 bases, and 18 bases separated the two germline ends. This CDR3 has 15 amino acids. Germline V gene data show CDR1 as SNHLY and CDR2 as FYNNEI.

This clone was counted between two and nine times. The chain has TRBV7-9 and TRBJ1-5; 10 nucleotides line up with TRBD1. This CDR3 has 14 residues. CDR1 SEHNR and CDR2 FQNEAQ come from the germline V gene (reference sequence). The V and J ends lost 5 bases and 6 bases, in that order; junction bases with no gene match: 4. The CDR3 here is CASSRTGGSQPQHF. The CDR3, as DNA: TGTGCCAGCAGCCGGACAGGGGGAAGTCAGCCCCAGCATTTT.

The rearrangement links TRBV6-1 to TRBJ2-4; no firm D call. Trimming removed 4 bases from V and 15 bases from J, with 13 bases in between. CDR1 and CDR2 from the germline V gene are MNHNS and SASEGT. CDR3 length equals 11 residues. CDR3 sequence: CASSADKASYF. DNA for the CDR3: TGTGCCAGCAGTGCTGACAAGGCCTCGTACTTC.

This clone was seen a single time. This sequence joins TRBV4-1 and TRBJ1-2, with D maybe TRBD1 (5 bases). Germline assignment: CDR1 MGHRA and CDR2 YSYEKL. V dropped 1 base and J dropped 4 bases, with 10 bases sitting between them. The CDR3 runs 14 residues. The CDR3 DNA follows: TGCGCCAGCAGCCAAGGCACAGGCGCCTATGGCTACACCTTC. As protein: CASSQGTGAYGYTF.

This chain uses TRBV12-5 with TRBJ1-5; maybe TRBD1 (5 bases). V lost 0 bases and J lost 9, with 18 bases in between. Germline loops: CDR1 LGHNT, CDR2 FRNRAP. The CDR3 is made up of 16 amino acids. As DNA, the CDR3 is TGTGCTAGTGGTTTGGTACTGAGGGGAGTGGGAAGGCCCCAGCATTTT. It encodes CASGLVLRGVGRPQHF. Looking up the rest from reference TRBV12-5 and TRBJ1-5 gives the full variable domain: DARVTQTPRHKVTEMGQEVTMRCQPILGHNTVFWYRQTMMQGLELLAYFRNRAPLDDSGMPKDRFSAEMPDATLATLKIQPSEPRDSAVYFCASGLVLRGVGRPQHFGDGTRLSIL.

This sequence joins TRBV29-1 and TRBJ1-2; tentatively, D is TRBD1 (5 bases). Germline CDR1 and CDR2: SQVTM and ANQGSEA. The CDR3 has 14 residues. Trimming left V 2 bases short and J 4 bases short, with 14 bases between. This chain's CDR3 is CSVEMGQGGYGYTF. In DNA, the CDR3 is TGCAGCGTTGAAATGGGGCAGGGCGGCTATGGCTACACCTTC. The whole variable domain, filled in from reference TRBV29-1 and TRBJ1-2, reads SAVISQKPSRDICQRGTSLTIQCQVDSQVTMMFWYRQQPGQSLTLIATANQGSEATYESGFVIDKFPISRPNLTFSTLTVSNMSPEDSSIYLCSVEMGQGGYGYTFGSGTRLTVV.

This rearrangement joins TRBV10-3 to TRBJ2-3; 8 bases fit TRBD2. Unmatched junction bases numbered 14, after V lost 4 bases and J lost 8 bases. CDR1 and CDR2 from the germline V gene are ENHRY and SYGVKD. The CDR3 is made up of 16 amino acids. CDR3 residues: CAISGGFSGVMSTQYF. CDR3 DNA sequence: TGTGCCATCAGTGGGGGCTTTAGCGGGGTTATGTCTACGCAGTATTTT.

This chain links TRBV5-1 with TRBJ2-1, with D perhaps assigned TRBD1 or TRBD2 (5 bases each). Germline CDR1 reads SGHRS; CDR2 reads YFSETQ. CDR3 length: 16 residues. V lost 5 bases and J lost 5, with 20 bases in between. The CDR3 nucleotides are TGCGCCAGCAGGATCCGAGGGACCGGCCAAAACAATGAGCAGTTCTTC. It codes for CASRIRGTGQNNEQFF.

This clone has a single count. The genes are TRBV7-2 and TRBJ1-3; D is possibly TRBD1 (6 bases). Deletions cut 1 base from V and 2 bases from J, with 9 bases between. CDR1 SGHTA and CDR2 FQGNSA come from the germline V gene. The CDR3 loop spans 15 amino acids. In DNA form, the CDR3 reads TGTGCCAGCAGCTTAGGGAACAGGGCTGGAAACACCATATATTTT. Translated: CASSLGNRAGNTIYF.

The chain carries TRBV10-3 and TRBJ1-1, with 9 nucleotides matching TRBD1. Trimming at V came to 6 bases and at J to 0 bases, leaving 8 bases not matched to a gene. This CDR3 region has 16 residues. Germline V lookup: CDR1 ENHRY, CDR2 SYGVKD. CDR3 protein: CAISKGTGRMNTEAFF. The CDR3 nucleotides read TGTGCCATCAGCAAAGGGACAGGGAGGATGAACACTGAAGCTTTCTTT.

The CDR3 reads CASSRTGGDISEQFF. As DNA, the CDR3 is TGTGCCAGCAGCCGGACAGGGGGGGATATCTCTGAGCAGTTCTTC. The chain links TRBV5-6 to TRBJ2-1, with 10 nucleotides matching TRBD1. Trimming at V came to 4 bases and at J to 9 bases, leaving 10 bases not matched to a gene. Germline V gene lookup returns CDR1 SGHDT and CDR2 YYEEEE. This CDR3 is built from 15 residues.

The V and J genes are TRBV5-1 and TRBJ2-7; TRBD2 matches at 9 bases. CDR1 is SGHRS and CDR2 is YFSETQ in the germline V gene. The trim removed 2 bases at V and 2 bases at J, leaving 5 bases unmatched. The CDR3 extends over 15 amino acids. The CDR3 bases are TGCGCCAGCAGCTTAGCGGGGGGCCCTCCCTACGAGCAGTACTTC. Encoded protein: CASSLAGGPPYEQYF. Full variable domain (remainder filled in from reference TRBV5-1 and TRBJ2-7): KAGVTQTPRYLIKTRGQQVTLSCSPISGHRSVSWYQQTPGQGLQFLFEYFSETQRNKGNFPGRFSGRQFSNSRSEMNVSTLELGDSALYLCASSLAGGPPYEQYFGPGTRLTVT.

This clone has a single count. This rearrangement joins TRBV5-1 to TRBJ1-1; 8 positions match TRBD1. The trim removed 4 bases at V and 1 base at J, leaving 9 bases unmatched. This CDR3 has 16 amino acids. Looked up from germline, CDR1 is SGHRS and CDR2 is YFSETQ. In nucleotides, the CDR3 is TGCGCCAGCAGCCTGGGGACTGGGACAGGGAACACTGAAGCTTTCTTT. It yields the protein CASSLGTGTGNTEAFF.

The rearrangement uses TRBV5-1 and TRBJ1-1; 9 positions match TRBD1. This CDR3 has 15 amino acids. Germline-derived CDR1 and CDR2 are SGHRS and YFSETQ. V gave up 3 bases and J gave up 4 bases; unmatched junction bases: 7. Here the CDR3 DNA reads TGCGCCAGCAGCTGGACAGGGGCGGGGGGCACTGAAGCTTTCTTT. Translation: CASSWTGAGGTEAFF.

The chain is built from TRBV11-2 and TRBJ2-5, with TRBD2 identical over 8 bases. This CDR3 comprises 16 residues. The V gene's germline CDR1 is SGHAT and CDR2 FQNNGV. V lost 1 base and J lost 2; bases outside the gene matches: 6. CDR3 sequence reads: CASSLGPGLGQETQYF. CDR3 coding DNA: TGTGCCAGCAGCTTAGGACCGGGACTAGGTCAAGAGACCCAGTACTTC.

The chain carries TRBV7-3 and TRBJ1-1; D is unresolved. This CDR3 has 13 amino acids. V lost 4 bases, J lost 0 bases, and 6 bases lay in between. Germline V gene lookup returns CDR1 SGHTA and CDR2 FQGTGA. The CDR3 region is CASSSRMNTEAFF. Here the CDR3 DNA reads TGTGCCAGCAGCTCCCGGATGAACACTGAAGCTTTCTTT.

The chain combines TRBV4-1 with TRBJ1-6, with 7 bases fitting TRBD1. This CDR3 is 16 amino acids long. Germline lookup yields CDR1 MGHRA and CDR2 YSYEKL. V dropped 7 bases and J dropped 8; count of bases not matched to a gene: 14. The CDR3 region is CASTLAGGTVYSPLHF. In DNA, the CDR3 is TGCGCCAGCACCCTAGCCGGGGGGACAGTTTATTCACCCCTCCACTTT.

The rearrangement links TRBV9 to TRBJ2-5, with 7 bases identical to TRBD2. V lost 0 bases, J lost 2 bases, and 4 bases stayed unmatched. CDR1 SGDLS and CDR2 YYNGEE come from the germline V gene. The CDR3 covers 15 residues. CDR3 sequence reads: CASSVGSGPQETQYF. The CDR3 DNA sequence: TGTGCCAGCAGCGTAGGTAGCGGGCCTCAAGAGACCCAGTACTTC. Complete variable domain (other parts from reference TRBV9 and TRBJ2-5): DSGVTQTPKHLITATGQRVTLRCSPRSGDLSVYWYQQSLDQGLQFLIQYYNGEERAKGNILERFSAQQFPDLHSELNLSSLELGDSALYFCASSVGSGPQETQYFGPGTRLLVL.

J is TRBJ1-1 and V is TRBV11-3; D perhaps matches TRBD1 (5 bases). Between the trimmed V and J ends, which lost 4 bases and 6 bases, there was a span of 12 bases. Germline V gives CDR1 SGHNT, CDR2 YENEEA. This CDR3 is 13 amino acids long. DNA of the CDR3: TGTGCCAGCAGCTCGCAGGGAGGGGCTGAAGCTTTCTTT. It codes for CASSSQGGAEAFF.

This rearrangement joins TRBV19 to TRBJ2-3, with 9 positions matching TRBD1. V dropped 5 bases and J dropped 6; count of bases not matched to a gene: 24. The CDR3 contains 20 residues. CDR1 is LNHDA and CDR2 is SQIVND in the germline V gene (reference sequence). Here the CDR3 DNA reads TGTGCCAGTAGTCCCGAGGGAACAGGGGGCATTTTGGGGCGAATGGATACGCAGTATTTT. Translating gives CASSPEGTGGILGRMDTQYF.

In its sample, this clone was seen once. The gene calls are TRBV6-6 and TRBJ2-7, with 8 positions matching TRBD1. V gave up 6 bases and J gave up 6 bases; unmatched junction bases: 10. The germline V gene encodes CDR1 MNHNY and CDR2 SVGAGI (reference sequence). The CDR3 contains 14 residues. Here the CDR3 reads CASSTTGARGEQYF. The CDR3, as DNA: TGTGCCAGCAGCACGACAGGGGCGCGAGGCGAGCAGTACTTC.

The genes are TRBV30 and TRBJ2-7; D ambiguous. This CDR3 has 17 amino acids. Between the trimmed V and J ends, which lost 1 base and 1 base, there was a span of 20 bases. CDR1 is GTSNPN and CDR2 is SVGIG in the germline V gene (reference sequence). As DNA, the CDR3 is TGTGCCTGGAGTGCCGTCTCCGGGTCTAAAATTTCCTACGAGCAGTACTTC. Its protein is CAWSAVSGSKISYEQYF.

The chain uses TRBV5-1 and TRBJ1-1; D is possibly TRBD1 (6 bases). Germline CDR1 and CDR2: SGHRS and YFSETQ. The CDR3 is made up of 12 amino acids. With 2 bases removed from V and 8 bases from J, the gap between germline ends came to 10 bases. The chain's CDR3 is CASSLQTGEAFF. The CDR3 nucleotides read TGCGCCAGCAGCTTACAGACAGGCGAAGCTTTCTTT.